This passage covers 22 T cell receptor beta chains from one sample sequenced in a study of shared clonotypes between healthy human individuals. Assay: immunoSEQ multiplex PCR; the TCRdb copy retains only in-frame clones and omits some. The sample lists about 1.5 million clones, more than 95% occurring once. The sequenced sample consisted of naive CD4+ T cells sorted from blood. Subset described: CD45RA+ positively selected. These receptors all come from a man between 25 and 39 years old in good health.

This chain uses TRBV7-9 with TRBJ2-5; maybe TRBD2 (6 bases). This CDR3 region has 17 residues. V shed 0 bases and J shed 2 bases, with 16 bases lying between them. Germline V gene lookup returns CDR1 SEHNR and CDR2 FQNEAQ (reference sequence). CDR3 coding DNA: TGTGCCAGCAGCTTAGCCCTAGCGTCGGCTGCTCAAGAGACCCAGTACTTC. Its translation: CASSLALASAAQETQYF.

CDR3 sequence reads: CASSYRGGISNQPQHF. For the CDR3, the DNA is TGTGCCAGCAGCTACAGGGGTGGAATTTCCAATCAGCCCCAGCATTTT. The chain employs TRBV7-8 and TRBJ1-5, with TRBD1 matching over 7 bases. In germline, CDR1 is SGHVS, CDR2 FQNEAQ. The CDR3 loop spans 16 amino acids. J gave up 3 bases and V 4 bases, and 9 bases lay outside the gene matches.

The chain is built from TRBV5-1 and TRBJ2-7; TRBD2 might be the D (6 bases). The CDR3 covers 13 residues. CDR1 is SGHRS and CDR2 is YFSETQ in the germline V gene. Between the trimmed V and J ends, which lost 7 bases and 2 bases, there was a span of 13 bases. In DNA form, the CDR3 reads TGCGCCAGCCGACTAGTGGGCGCCTACGAGCAGTACTTC. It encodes CASRLVGAYEQYF.

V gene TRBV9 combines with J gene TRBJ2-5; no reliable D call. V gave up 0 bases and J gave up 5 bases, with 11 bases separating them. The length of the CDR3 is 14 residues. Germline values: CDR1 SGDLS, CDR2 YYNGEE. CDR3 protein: CASSVASASETQYF. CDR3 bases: TGTGCCAGCAGCGTAGCCTCGGCCTCCGAGACCCAGTACTTC.

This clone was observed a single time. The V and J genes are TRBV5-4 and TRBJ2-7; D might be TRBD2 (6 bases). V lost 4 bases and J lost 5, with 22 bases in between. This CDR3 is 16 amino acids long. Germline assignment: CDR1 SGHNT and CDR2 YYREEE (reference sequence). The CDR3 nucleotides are TGTGCCAGCAGCCCCCGCCCCAGACTAGTTGGCAACGAGCAGTACTTC. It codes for CASSPRPRLVGNEQYF.

This CDR3 is CASSESGRTSKQETQYF. The CDR3 nucleotides are TGCGCCAGCAGTGAGTCCGGCAGGACTAGCAAACAAGAGACCCAGTACTTC. The chain is built from TRBV10-1 and TRBJ2-5; 8 positions agree with TRBD2. The CDR3 runs 17 residues. Germline-derived CDR1 and CDR2 are WNHNN and SYGVQD (reference sequence). V lost 0 bases and J lost 2; bases outside the gene matches: 8.

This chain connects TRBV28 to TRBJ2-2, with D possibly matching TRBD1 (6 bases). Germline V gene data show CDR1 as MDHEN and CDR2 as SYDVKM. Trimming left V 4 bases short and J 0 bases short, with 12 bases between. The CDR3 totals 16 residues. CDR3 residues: CASSSPGHTNTGELFF. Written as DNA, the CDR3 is TGTGCCAGCAGTTCCCCGGGACACACGAACACCGGGGAGCTGTTTTTT.

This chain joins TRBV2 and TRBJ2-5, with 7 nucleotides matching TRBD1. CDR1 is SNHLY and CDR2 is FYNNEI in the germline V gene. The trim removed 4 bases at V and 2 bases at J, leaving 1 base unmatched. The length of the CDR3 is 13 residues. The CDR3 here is CASSGDRQETQYF. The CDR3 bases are TGTGCCAGCAGTGGGGACAGACAAGAGACCCAGTACTTC.

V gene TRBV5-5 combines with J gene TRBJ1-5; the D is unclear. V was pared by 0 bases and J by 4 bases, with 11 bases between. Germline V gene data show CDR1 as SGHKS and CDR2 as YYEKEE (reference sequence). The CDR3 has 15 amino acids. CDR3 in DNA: TGTGCCAGCAGCTTGGGCAATGCCCCAAATCAGCCCCAGCATTTT. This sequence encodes CASSLGNAPNQPQHF.

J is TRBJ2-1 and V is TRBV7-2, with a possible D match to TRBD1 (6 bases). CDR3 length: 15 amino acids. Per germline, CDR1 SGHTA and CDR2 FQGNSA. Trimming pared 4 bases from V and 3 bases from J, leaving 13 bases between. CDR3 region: CASSSMMTGYNEQFF. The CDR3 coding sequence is TGTGCCAGCAGCTCCATGATGACAGGCTACAATGAGCAGTTCTTC.

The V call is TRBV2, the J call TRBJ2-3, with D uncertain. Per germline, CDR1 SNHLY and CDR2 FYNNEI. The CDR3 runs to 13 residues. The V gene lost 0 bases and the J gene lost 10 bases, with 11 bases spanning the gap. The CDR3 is CASSEAPRIAQYF. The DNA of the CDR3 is TGTGCCAGCAGTGAAGCGCCCCGCATTGCGCAGTATTTT.

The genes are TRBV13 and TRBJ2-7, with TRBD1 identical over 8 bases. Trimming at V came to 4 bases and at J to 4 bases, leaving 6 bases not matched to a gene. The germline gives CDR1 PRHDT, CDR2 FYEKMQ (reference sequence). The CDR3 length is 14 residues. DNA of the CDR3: TGTGCCAGCAGCTCCGGGACAGGCCAATACGAGCAGTACTTC. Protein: CASSSGTGQYEQYF.

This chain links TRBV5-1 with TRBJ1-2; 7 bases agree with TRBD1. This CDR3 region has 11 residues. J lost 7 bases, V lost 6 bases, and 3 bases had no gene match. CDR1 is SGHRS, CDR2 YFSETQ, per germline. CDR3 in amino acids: CASTQGFGYTF. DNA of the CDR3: TGCGCCAGCACACAGGGGTTTGGCTACACCTTC. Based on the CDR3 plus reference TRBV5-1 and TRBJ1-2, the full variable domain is KAGVTQTPRYLIKTRGQQVTLSCSPISGHRSVSWYQQTPGQGLQFLFEYFSETQRNKGNFPGRFSGRQFSNSRSEMNVSTLELGDSALYLCASTQGFGYTFGSGTRLTVV.

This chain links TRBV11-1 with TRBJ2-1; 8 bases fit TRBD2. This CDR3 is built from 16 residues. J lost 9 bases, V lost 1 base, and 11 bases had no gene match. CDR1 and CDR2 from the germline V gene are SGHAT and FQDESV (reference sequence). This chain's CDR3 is CASSLVAGGVSGEQFF. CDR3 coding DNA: TGTGCCAGCAGCTTAGTCGCGGGAGGTGTATCGGGTGAGCAGTTCTTC.

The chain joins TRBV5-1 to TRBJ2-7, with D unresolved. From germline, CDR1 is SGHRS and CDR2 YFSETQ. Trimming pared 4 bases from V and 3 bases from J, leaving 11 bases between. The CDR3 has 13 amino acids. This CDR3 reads CASSPNPLYEQYF. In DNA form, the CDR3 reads TGCGCCAGCAGCCCGAACCCTCTCTACGAGCAGTACTTC.

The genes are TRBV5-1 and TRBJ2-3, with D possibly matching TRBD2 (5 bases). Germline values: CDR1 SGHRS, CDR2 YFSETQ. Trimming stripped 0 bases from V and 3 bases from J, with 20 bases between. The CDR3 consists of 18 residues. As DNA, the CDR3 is TGCGCCAGCAGCTTGGATAGCTTCGGACGGGGTAGAACAGATACGCAGTATTTT. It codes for CASSLDSFGRGRTDTQYF.

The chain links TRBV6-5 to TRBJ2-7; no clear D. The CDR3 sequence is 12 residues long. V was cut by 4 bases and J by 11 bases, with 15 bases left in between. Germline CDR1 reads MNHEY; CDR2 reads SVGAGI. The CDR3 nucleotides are TGTGCCAGCAGTTCACGTTCGGGCTTGGAGTACTTC. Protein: CASSSRSGLEYF.

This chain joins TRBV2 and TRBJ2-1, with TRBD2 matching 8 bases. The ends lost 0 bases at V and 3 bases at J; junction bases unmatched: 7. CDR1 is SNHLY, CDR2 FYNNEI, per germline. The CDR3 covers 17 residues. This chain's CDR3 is CASSEAGREGLYNEQFF. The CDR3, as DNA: TGTGCCAGCAGTGAAGCGGGACGGGAGGGCCTCTACAATGAGCAGTTCTTC. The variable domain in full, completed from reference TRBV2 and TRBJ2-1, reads EPEVTQTPSHQVTQMGQEVILRCVPISNHLYFYWYRQILGQKVEFLVSFYNNEISEKSEIFDDQFSVERPDGSNFTLKIRSTKLEDSAMYFCASSEAGREGLYNEQFFGPGTRLTVL.

CDR3 coding DNA: TGTGCCAGCAGCTCTAGCGGGATTATCAACTACGAGCAGTACTTC. Its translation is CASSSSGIINYEQYF. V gene TRBV7-8 combines with J gene TRBJ2-7, with 9 bases matching TRBD2. The CDR3 covers 15 residues. The V segment lost 4 bases and the J segment 3 bases; nucleotides outside the gene matches: 7. Per germline, CDR1 SGHVS and CDR2 FQNEAQ.

CDR3 DNA sequence: TGTGCCAGCTCGCCCTTCTCGGGCACAGGGATGGGAGCTAACTATGGCTACACCTTC. Translation: CASSPFSGTGMGANYGYTF. The chain carries TRBV18 and TRBJ1-2; possible D gene TRBD1, 6 bases. The CDR3 is 19 amino acids. The germline V gene has CDR1 KGHSH and CDR2 LQKENI. The germline V and J ends were trimmed by 6 bases and 0 bases, with 26 bases remaining between them. The full variable domain, with the rest looked up from reference TRBV18 and TRBJ1-2, is NAGVMQNPRHLVRRRGQEARLRCSPMKGHSHVYWYRQLPEEGLKFMVYLQKENIIDESGMPKERFSAEFPKEGPSILRIQQVVRGDSAAYFCASSPFSGTGMGANYGYTFGSGTRLTVV.

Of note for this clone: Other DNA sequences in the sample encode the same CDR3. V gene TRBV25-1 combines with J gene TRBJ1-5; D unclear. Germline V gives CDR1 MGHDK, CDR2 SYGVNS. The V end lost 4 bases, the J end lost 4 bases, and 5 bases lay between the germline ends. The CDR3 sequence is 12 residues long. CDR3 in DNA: TGTGCCAGCAGTGTAGGAAATCAGCCCCAGCATTTT. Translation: CASSVGNQPQHF.

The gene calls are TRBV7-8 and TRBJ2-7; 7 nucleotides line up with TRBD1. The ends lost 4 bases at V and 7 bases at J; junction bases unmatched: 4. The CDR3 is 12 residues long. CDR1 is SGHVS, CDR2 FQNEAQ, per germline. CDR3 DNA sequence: TGTGCCAGCAGCTCGGACAGGACGGAGCAGTACTTC. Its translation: CASSSDRTEQYF. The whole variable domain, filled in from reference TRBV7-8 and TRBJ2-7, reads GAGVSQSPRYKVAKRGQDVALRCDPISGHVSLFWYQQALGQGPEFLTYFQNEAQLDKSGLPSDRFFAERPEGSVSTLKIQRTQQEDSAVYLCASSSDRTEQYFGPGTRLTVT.